This T cell receptor (beta chain) was profiled in a study of blood T cells in healthy people across ages. Germline CDR1 SEHNR, CDR2 FQNEAQ (reference sequence). The germline V and J ends were trimmed by 6 bases and 1 base, with 12 bases remaining between them. There are 14 residues in the CDR3. The authors ran a second PCR of about 6 to 11 cycles using a sample-barcoded 5' primer and a J-beta primer mix. TCRdb processed the 5' RACE reads anew with MiXCR; each CDR3 protein has one entry. The data hold fewer than 1,200,000 distinct CDR3 sequences, with 20% to 25% observed a single time. The data also belong to a second study, concerning T cells of mothers and their children. From that study: cDNA synthesis used all extracted RNA, about 1.6 ug per 15 ul.

The chain combines TRBV7-9 with TRBJ1-1; weak D call: TRBD1 (6 bases). Sequencing used blood. This receptor was obtained from a girl aged 2 to 10 in good health. CDR3 bases: TGTGCCAGCAGGGGCCTGGGGGCGAACACTGAAGCTTTCTTT. As protein: CASRGLGANTEAFF. The whole variable domain, remainder taken from reference TRBV7-9 and TRBJ1-1, is DTGVSQNPRHKITKRGQNVTFRCDPISEHNRLYWYRQTLGQGPEFLTYFQNEAQLEKSRLLSDRFSAERPKGSFSTLEIQRTEQGDSAMYLCASRGLGANTEAFFGQGTRLTVV.